Following are 8 T cell receptor beta chains from one sample sequenced in a study of T cell responses to AZD1222 COVID-19 vaccine. Assay used: immunoSEQ multiplex PCR; TCRdb lists only in-frame clones, some missing. The sample has roughly 160,000 clones, approximately 90% seen once. Specimen: peripheral blood, collected on day 0 of AZD1222 vaccination. Receptors originate from an adult in good health.

The chain uses TRBV9 and TRBJ2-1; 11 bases match TRBD2. V shed 0 bases, J shed 4 bases, and the junction held 6 bases outside the gene matches. Germline V CDR1 and CDR2: SGDLS, YYNGEE. The CDR3 is made up of 17 amino acids. This chain's CDR3 is CASSVAPSGGTYNEQFF. CDR3 in DNA: TGTGCCAGCAGCGTAGCTCCTAGCGGGGGGACATACAATGAGCAGTTCTTC.

V and J are TRBV3-1 (or the pseudogene TRBV3-2) and TRBJ1-3, with 9 bases aligning to TRBD1. CDR1 LGHDT and CDR2 YNNKEL come from the germline V gene (reference sequence). The CDR3 runs 16 residues. V shed 0 bases, J shed 2 bases, and the junction held 2 bases outside the gene matches. The CDR3 nucleotides read TGTGCCAGCAGCCAAGAGTGGGACAGGGCTGGAAACACCATATATTTT. Translation: CASSQEWDRAGNTIYF.

The chain is built from TRBV5-1 and TRBJ1-4; possibly TRBD1 for D (6 bases). Looked up from germline, CDR1 is SGHRS and CDR2 is YFSETQ. The CDR3 runs to 16 residues. Between the trimmed V and J ends, which lost 1 base and 8 bases, there was a span of 18 bases. The CDR3 DNA follows: TGCGCCAGCAGCTTGAGTATGTCAGGGGACGGAGAAAAACTGTTTTTT. Its protein product is CASSLSMSGDGEKLFF.

The chain joins TRBV6-1 to TRBJ1-6; D remains unclear. The germline V and J ends were trimmed by 0 bases and 0 bases, with 6 bases remaining between them. Germline V CDR1 and CDR2: MNHNS, SASEGT. This CDR3 is built from 16 residues. The CDR3 nucleotides are TGTGCCAGCAGTGAAGCTGAATTCTCCTATAATTCACCCCTCCACTTT. Translation gives CASSEAEFSYNSPLHF.

V is TRBV30 and J is TRBJ1-2, with D maybe TRBD1 (5 bases). Germline-derived CDR1 and CDR2 are GTSNPN and SVGIG (reference sequence). Trimming took off 0 bases at V and 5 bases at J, with 13 bases between the two ends. CDR3 length: 14 amino acids. CDR3 sequence (DNA): TGTGCCTGGAGTGTACTCGCCAGGGATTATGGCTACACCTTC. Encoded protein: CAWSVLARDYGYTF.

The V call is TRBV24-1, the J call TRBJ1-2; D is uncertain. V lost 4 bases, J lost 5 bases, and 7 bases lay in between. CDR1 is KGHDR, CDR2 SFDVKD, per germline. This CDR3 has 12 amino acids. The chain's CDR3 is CATSEARYGYTF. In nucleotides, the CDR3 is TGTGCCACCAGTGAGGCGAGGTATGGCTACACCTTC.

In DNA form, the CDR3 reads TGTGCCAGCAGTTACTCCGGACGGCGCTATGGCTACACCTTC. This codes for CASSYSGRRYGYTF. The chain carries TRBV6-2 or TRBV6-3 and TRBJ1-2; D is unclear. Germline V CDR1 and CDR2: MNHEY, SVGEGT. The ends were cut back, 0 bases at V and 4 bases at J, with 9 bases in the middle. This CDR3 has 14 residues.

The CDR3 DNA reads as TGTGCCAGCAGCCAACCCCCAGGGGTGGGCACTGAAGCTTTCTTT. This sequence encodes CASSQPPGVGTEAFF. The chain links TRBV4-2 to TRBJ1-1; tentatively, D is TRBD1 (6 bases). CDR3 length: 15 residues. CDR1 is LGHNA and CDR2 is YNFKEQ in the germline V gene. Trimming removed 2 bases at V and 4 bases at J, with 14 bases between.